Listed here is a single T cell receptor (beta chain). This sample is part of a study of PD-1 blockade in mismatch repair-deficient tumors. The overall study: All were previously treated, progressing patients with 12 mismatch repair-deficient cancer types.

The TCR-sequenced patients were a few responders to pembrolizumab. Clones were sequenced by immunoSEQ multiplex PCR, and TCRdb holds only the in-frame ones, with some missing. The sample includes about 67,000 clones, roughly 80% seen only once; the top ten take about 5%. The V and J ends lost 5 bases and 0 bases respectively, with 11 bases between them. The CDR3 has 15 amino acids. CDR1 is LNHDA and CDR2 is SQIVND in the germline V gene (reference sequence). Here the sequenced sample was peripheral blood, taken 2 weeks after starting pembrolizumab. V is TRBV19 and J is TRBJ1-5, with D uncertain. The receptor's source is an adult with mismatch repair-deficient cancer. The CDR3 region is CASSFQRDSNQPQHF. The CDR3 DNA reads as TGTGCCAGTAGTTTCCAGCGCGATAGCAATCAGCCCCAGCATTTT.